These 15 T cell receptor beta chains were sequenced from one sample in a study of identical twins' blood T cells. Using its own MiXCR run on the 5' RACE reads, TCRdb lists one record per CDR3 protein. Among 350,000 to 400,000 distinct CDR3 sequences listed, roughly 30% were seen once. The sample taken for sequencing was PBMCs. These receptors all stem from a woman aged 18-49 years in good health.

The V call is TRBV7-9, the J call TRBJ1-5; D gene ambiguous. V was shortened by 4 bases and J by 2 bases, with 9 bases between the two germline ends. Per the germline V gene, CDR1 is SEHNR and CDR2 is FQNEAQ (reference sequence). CDR3 size: 14 residues. The CDR3 sequence is CASSSSWGNQPQHF. Here the CDR3 DNA reads TGTGCCAGCAGCTCCTCCTGGGGCAATCAGCCCCAGCATTTT.

This clonotype appeared once. Relative to the germline gene, one junction end is altered; a read error may explain this. The rearrangement uses TRBV6-2 or TRBV6-3 and TRBJ2-1; a weak D match, TRBD1 (5 bases). Germline assignment: CDR1 MNHEY and CDR2 SVGEGT. CDR3 size: 10 residues. CDR3 bases: TGTGCCGGCAGTAACAGGGAGCAGTTCTTC. Amino acids: CAGSNREQFF.

This clonotype was counted at least ten times. The V gene is TRBV12-3 or TRBV12-4, the J gene TRBJ2-5; D gene ambiguous. V gave up 3 bases and J gave up 7 bases, with 6 bases separating them. The CDR3 runs 11 residues. The CDR3 spells CASSFLGTQYF. The CDR3 DNA is TGTGCCAGCAGTTTTTTGGGGACCCAGTACTTC.

Remarks on this clonotype: One end of the junction varies from germline; a read error may be responsible. The CDR3 here is CASSRQGGFNQPQRF. The CDR3 bases are TGTGCCAGCAGCAGACAGGGAGGATTCAATCAGCCCCAGCGTTTT. The rearrangement links TRBV9 to TRBJ1-5; 7 bases map to TRBD1. The germline V gene encodes CDR1 SGDLS and CDR2 YYNGEE. CDR3 length equals 15 residues.

Note on this clonotype: A read error may explain this, as a much larger clone is one base away. This chain links TRBV2 with TRBJ1-5, with a tentative D call TRBD1 (5 bases). Germline loops: CDR1 SNHLY, CDR2 FYNNEI. The CDR3 totals 14 residues. Trimming left V 4 bases short and J 4 bases short, with 11 bases between. The DNA of the CDR3 is TGTGCCAGCAGTGCAAGACAGTGGAATCAGCCCCAGCATTTT. Its translation is CASSARQWNQPQHF.

The rearrangement links TRBV20-1 to TRBJ1-1, with D possibly matching TRBD1 (6 bases). Germline V gene data show CDR1 as DFQATT and CDR2 as SNEGSKA (reference sequence). CDR3 length: 11 amino acids. CDR3 bases: TGCACCGGAGGGGGGCTCACTGAAGCTTTCTTT. It yields the protein CTGGGLTEAFF.

The rearrangement uses TRBV9 and TRBJ1-1, with D hard to call. The germline V gene encodes CDR1 SGDLS and CDR2 YYNGEE. This CDR3 is built from 15 residues. Trimming cost V 3 bases and J 3 bases, with 15 bases left between them. CDR3 in amino acids: CASSADPWEDTEAFF. In nucleotides, the CDR3 is TGTGCCAGCAGCGCCGACCCCTGGGAGGACACTGAAGCTTTCTTT. The variable domain in full, completed from reference TRBV9 and TRBJ1-1, reads DSGVTQTPKHLITATGQRVTLRCSPRSGDLSVYWYQQSLDQGLQFLIQYYNGEERAKGNILERFSAQQFPDLHSELNLSSLELGDSALYFCASSADPWEDTEAFFGQGTRLTVV.

V gene TRBV5-6 combines with J gene TRBJ1-2; D is undetermined. The CDR3 is made up of 15 amino acids. From germline, CDR1 is SGHDT and CDR2 YYEEEE. V gave up 0 bases and J gave up 0 bases, with 9 bases separating them. The CDR3 reads CASSLVAGTNYGYTF. The DNA of the CDR3 is TGTGCCAGCAGCTTGGTCGCTGGGACTAACTATGGCTACACCTTC.

Regarding this clonotype: Likely a read error: the CDR3 ends without its conserved phenylalanine or tryptophan. The rearrangement uses TRBV14 and TRBJ1-2; D remains unclear. CDR1 is SGHDN and CDR2 is FVKESK in the germline V gene. The CDR3 has 14 amino acids. Trimming took off 3 bases at V and 4 bases at J, with 12 bases between the two ends. The CDR3 DNA follows: TGTGCCAGCAGCCAGCCCGGGGAATTCTATGGCTACACCCTC. Its translation is CASSQPGEFYGYTL.

This chain uses TRBV29-1 with TRBJ1-2; maybe TRBD1 (5 bases). V gave up 7 bases and J gave up 3 bases, with 9 bases separating them. The CDR3 is made up of 11 amino acids. CDR1 is SQVTM, CDR2 ANQGSEA, per germline. CDR3 residues: CSGGTYYGYTF. CDR3 nucleotides: TGCAGCGGAGGGACTTACTATGGCTACACCTTC.

This chain joins TRBV6-4 and TRBJ1-6; 10 bases are shared with TRBD1. The CDR3 is 14 amino acids. Germline assignment: CDR1 MRHNA and CDR2 SNTAGT. After removal of 6 bases from V and 8 bases from J, the junction contained 4 bases not matched to a gene. The CDR3, as DNA: TGTGCCAGCAGGGATGGACAGGGGGATTCACCCCTCCACTTT. Its protein product is CASRDGQGDSPLHF.

The chain employs TRBV19 and TRBJ1-5; TRBD1 matches at 9 bases. The CDR3 runs to 18 residues. Germline CDR1 LNHDA, CDR2 SQIVND (reference sequence). With 6 bases clipped from V and 1 base from J, the junction kept 13 bases outside the gene matches. The CDR3 sequence: CASSSRPGQGTSNQPQHF. DNA for the CDR3: TGTGCCAGTAGCTCCCGACCGGGACAGGGCACCAGCAATCAGCCCCAGCATTTT.

This clonotype was observed a handful of times. The J gene is TRBJ1-4, the V gene TRBV20-1; the D gene is possibly TRBD1 (5 bases). The germline gives CDR1 DFQATT, CDR2 SNEGSKA (reference sequence). Trimming removed 3 bases from V and 5 bases from J, with 13 bases in between. The CDR3 extends over 14 amino acids. This CDR3 is CSASITGQNEKLFF. In DNA form, the CDR3 reads TGCAGTGCTAGTATAACAGGCCAAAATGAAAAACTGTTTTTT.

This clonotype was observed a handful of times. The chain is built from TRBV20-1 and TRBJ1-1, with D hard to call. The CDR3 is 11 amino acids. With 2 bases removed from V and 3 bases from J, the gap between germline ends came to 4 bases. Germline V CDR1 and CDR2: DFQATT, SNEGSKA (reference sequence). For the CDR3, the DNA is TGCAGTGCTAGACTCTACACTGAAGCTTTCTTT. The encoded protein is CSARLYTEAFF.

At least ten counts were recorded for this clonotype. The J gene is TRBJ2-3, the V gene TRBV5-4; possible D gene TRBD2, 5 bases. V was cut by 4 bases and J by 2 bases, with 14 bases left in between. Germline V gene data show CDR1 as SGHNT and CDR2 as YYREEE (reference sequence). The CDR3 sequence is 15 residues long. The DNA for the CDR3 is TGTGCCAGCAGCCACGGCGGGCTGAACACAGATACGCAGTATTTT. Protein: CASSHGGLNTDTQYF.